The source of this T cell receptor beta chain is a study of control samples from healthy donors and cancer patients. The repertoire was sequenced with immunoSEQ multiplex PCR; TCRdb's copy has only in-frame clones and lacks some. The profile covers about 98,000 clones, with around 82% appearing a single time and more than 1.5% taken by the ten largest. V trimming: 3 bases; J trimming: 8 bases; junction bases outside the gene matches: 15. Germline assignment: CDR1 LGHDT and CDR2 YNNKEL (reference sequence). The CDR3 is 16 residues long. The receptor's source is a man in his fifties or sixties in good health. The chain has TRBV3-1 (or the pseudogene TRBV3-2) and TRBJ1-2, with 7 nucleotides matching TRBD1. Input material: blood. The CDR3 spells CASSQGRGVFTRGYTF. Written as DNA, the CDR3 is TGTGCCAGCAGCCAGGGCAGGGGGGTATTTACTCGCGGCTACACCTTC.